This T cell receptor (beta chain) came from a study of blood T cell repertoires in COVID-19. At the level of the study: Collection of acute and convalescent COVID-19 samples took place in the United States, Italy and Spain.

The V end lost 4 bases, the J end lost 10 bases, and 16 bases lay between the germline ends. The CDR3 runs 13 residues. CDR1 is SGDLS and CDR2 is YYNGEE in the germline V gene. Cohort assignment relied on participant-reported clinical history. Cohort 3 recovery required two negative PCRs, clearance, or symptom resolution. The protocol was immunoSEQ multiplex PCR, while the TCRdb copy is restricted to in-frame clones and leaves out a portion. The sample has 320,000 or so clones, around nine tenths seen once. The sequence was obtained from a man aged 60 to 75 who had recovered from COVID-19. Sequencing was performed on PBMCs or T cells enriched from blood (not recorded which). The V call is TRBV9, the J call TRBJ2-3; no definite D call. CDR3 region: CASSPTPSWAQYF. CDR3 bases: TGTGCCAGCAGCCCCACCCCTAGTTGGGCGCAGTATTTT.